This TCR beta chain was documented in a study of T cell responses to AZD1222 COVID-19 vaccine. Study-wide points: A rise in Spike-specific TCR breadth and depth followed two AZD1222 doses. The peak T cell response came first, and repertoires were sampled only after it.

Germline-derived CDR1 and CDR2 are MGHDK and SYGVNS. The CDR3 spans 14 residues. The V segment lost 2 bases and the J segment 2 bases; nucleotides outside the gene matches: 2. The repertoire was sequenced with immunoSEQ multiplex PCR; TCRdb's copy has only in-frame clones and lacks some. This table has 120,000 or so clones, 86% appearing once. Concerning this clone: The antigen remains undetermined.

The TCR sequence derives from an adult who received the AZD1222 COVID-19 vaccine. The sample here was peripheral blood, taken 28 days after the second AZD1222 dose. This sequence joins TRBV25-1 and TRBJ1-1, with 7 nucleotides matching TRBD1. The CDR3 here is CASSEQGGNTEAFF. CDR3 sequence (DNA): TGTGCCAGCAGTGAACAGGGGGGTAACACTGAAGCTTTCTTT. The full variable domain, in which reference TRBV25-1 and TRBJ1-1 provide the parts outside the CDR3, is EADIYQTPRYLVIGTGKKITLECSQTMGHDKMYWYQQDPGMELHLIHYSYGVNSTEKGDLSSESTVSRIRTEHFPLTLESARPSHTSQYLCASSEQGGNTEAFFGQGTRLTVV.